This T cell receptor (beta chain) was obtained from a study of Graves' ophthalmopathy and Graves' hyperthyroidism. On this clonotype: Its target is unknown.

Amplifying from RNA transcripts, the study obtained TCR beta CDR3 regions. The first round was an RT-PCR with HTBI primers, and the second round was a multiplex PCR. TCRdb processed the multiplex PCR reads anew with MiXCR; each CDR3 protein has one entry. The data hold over 450,000 distinct CDR3 sequences, with 13% to 15% observed a single time. With 6 bases removed from V and 2 bases from J, the gap between germline ends came to 10 bases. CDR3 size: 13 residues. CDR1 and CDR2 from the germline V gene are MNHEY and SVGEGT. Points from the study as a whole: Most thyroid clonotypes expanded beyond 0.001 frequency were also found in blood.

Sequencing was carried out using blood. The genes are TRBV6-2 or TRBV6-3 and TRBJ2-5, with D unclear. This receptor was identified in a woman in her thirties with Graves' ophthalmopathy. CDR3 sequence (DNA): TGTGCCAGCAGACCAAGACTTCAAGAGACCCAGTACTTC. It yields the protein CASRPRLQETQYF.